Presented here are 5 T cell receptor beta chains from one specimen sequenced in a study of cytomegalovirus exposure and HLA in healthy donors. The PCR had 60 Vbeta and 13 Jbeta primers. Clones were read by immunoSEQ multiplex PCR, and TCRdb kept only the in-frame ones, dropping some. Of 150,000 to 200,000 clones listed, about 80% are singletons. The sample was PBMCs. These receptors all come from a man aged 25-45 years in good health and CMV-seronegative.

The V gene is TRBV10-3, the J gene TRBJ2-1; TRBD1 is a possible D gene (6 bases). The V gene lost 1 base and the J gene lost 5 bases, with 6 bases spanning the gap. From germline, CDR1 is ENHRY and CDR2 SYGVKD. CDR3 length: 13 amino acids. The CDR3 region has the DNA TGTGCCATCAGTGAGTGGACAGACAATGAGCAGTTCTTC. It is translated as CAISEWTDNEQFF.

This clone was found once. The V and J genes are TRBV2 and TRBJ2-7; weak D call: TRBD2 (5 bases). The CDR3 runs to 16 residues. Trimming cost V 0 bases and J 2 bases, with 14 bases left between them. Germline V gene lookup returns CDR1 SNHLY and CDR2 FYNNEI. Written as DNA, the CDR3 is TGTGCCAGCAGTGAAGCGCTTCGAGGGTATGCCTACGAGCAGTACTTC. Protein: CASSEALRGYAYEQYF.

The chain has TRBV27 and TRBJ2-2; 11 bases agree with TRBD2. CDR1 and CDR2 from the germline V gene are MNHEY and SMNVEV (reference sequence). J was trimmed by 7 bases and V by 4 bases; bases with no gene match: 14. This CDR3 region has 18 residues. CDR3 sequence (DNA): TGTGCCAGCAGTTCCATAGCGGGGGGGCCAGTATCGGTCGGGGAGCTGTTTTTT. Residues: CASSSIAGGPVSVGELFF.

The chain uses TRBV19 and TRBJ1-5, with a tentative D call TRBD1 (6 bases). This CDR3 comprises 14 residues. The germline CDR1 and CDR2 sequences are LNHDA and SQIVND (reference sequence). Trimming removed 7 bases from V and 7 bases from J, with 17 bases in between. The DNA of the CDR3 is TGTGCCAGTATCAATTCAGGGGTCGGGCAGCCCCAGCATTTT. This codes for CASINSGVGQPQHF.

Comment on this clone: The same CDR3 is also encoded by other DNA sequences in this sample. The chain joins TRBV5-6 to TRBJ1-1, with no clear D. The germline gives CDR1 SGHDT, CDR2 YYEEEE. V lost 4 bases to trimming and J lost 3 bases, with 7 bases between them. The CDR3 loop spans 12 amino acids. For the CDR3, the DNA is TGTGCCAGCAGCCTGGTAGACACTGAAGCTTTCTTT. Translated: CASSLVDTEAFF.